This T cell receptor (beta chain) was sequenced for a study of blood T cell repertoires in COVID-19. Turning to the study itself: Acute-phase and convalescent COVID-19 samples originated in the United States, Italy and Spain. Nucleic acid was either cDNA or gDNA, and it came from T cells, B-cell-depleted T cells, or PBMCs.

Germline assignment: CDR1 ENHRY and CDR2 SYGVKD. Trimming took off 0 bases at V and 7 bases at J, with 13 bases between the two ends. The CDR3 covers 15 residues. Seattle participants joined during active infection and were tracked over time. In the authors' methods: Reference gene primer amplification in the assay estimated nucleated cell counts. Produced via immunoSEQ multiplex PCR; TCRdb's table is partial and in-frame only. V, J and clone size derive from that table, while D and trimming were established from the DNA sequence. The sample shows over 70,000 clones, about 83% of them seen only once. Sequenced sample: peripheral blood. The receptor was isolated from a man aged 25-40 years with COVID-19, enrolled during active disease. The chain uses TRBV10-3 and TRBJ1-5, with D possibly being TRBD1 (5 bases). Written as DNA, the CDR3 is TGTGCCATCAGTGAGTCGCAGGGATCAAAACAGCCCCAGCATTTT. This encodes CAISESQGSKQPQHF.